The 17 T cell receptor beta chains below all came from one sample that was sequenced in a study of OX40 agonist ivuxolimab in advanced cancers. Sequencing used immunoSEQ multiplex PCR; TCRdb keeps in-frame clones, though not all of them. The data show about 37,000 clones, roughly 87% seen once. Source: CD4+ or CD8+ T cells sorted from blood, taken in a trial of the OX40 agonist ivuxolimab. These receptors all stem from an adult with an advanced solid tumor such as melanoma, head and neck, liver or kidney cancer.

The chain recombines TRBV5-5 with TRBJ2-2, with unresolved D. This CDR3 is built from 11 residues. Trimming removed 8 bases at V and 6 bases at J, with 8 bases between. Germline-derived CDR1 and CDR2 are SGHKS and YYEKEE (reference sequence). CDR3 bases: TGTGCCAGTAGAGAGGCCGGGGAGCTGTTTTTT. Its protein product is CASREAGELFF.

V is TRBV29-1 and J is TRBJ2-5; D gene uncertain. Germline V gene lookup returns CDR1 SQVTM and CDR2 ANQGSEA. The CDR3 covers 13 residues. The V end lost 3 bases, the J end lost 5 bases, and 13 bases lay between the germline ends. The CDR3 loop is CSVESRVRETQYF. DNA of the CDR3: TGCAGCGTTGAGTCAAGGGTAAGGGAGACCCAGTACTTC. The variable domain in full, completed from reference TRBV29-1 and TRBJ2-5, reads SAVISQKPSRDICQRGTSLTIQCQVDSQVTMMFWYRQQPGQSLTLIATANQGSEATYESGFVIDKFPISRPNLTFSTLTVSNMSPEDSSIYLCSVESRVRETQYFGPGTRLLVL.

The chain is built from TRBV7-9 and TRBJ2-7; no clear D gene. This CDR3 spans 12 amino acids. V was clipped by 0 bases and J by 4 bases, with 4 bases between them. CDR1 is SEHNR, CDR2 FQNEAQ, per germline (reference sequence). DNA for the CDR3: TGTGCCAGCAGCTTAGCTCAGTACGAGCAGTACTTC. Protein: CASSLAQYEQYF.

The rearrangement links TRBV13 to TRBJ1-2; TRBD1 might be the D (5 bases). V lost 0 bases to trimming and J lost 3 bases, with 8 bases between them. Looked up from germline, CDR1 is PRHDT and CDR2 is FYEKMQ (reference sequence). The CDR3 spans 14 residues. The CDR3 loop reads CASSLGRGDYGYTF. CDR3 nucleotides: TGTGCCAGCAGCTTAGGCCGAGGGGACTATGGCTACACCTTC.

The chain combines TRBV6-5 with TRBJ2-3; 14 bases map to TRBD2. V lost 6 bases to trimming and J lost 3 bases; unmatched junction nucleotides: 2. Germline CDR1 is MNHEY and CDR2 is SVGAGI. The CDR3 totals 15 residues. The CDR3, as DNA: TGTGCCAGCAGCCGACTAGCGGGGGGGACAGATACGCAGTATTTT. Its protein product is CASSRLAGGTDTQYF.

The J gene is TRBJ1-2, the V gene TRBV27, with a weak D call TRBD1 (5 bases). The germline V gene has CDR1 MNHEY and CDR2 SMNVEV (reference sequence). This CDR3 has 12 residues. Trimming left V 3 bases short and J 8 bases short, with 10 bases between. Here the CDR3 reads CASSFNEGGYTF. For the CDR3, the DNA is TGTGCCAGCAGTTTTAACGAGGGGGGCTACACCTTC.

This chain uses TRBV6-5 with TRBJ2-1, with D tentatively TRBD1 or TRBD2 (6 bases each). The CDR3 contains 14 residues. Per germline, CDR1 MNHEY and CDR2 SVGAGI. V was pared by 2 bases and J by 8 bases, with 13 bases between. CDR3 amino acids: CASSYMVGGHEQFF. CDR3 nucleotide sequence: TGTGCCAGCAGTTACATGGTCGGGGGCCATGAGCAGTTCTTC.

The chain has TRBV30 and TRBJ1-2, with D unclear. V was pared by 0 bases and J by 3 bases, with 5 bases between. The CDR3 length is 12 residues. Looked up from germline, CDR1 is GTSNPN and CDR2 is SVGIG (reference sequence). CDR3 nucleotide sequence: TGTGCCTGGAGTGTAGGGTACTATGGCTACACCTTC. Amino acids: CAWSVGYYGYTF.

For the CDR3, the DNA is TGTGCCAGCAGTCCTCCTTATCAGCCCCAGCATTTT. Its protein is CASSPPYQPQHF. This chain uses TRBV27 with TRBJ1-5; D call uncertain. Trimming left V 5 bases short and J 5 bases short, with 7 bases between. The CDR3 covers 12 residues. Germline values: CDR1 MNHEY, CDR2 SMNVEV (reference sequence).

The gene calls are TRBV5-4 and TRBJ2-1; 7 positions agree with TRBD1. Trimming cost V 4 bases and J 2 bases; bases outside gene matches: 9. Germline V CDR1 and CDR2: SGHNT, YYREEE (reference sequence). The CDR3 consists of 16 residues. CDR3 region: CASSDTRTGPYNEQFF. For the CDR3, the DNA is TGTGCCAGCAGCGACACCCGGACAGGACCCTACAATGAGCAGTTCTTC.

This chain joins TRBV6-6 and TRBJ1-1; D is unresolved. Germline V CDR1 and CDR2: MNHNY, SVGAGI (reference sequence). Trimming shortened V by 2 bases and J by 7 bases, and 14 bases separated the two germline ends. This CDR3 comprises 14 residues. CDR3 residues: CASSYAYRVGEAFF. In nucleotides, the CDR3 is TGTGCCAGCAGTTACGCATACCGGGTAGGTGAAGCTTTCTTT.

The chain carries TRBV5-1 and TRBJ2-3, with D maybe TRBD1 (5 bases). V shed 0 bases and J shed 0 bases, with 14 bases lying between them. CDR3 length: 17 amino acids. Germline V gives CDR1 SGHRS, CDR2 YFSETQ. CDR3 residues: CASSLEVVGLSTDTQYF. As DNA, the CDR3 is TGCGCCAGCAGCTTGGAAGTTGTGGGGCTTAGCACAGATACGCAGTATTTT.

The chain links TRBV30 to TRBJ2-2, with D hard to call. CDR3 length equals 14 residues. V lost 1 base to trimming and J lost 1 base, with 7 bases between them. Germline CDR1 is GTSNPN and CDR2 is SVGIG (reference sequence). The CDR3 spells CAWSEEQNTGELFF. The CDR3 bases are TGTGCCTGGAGTGAGGAACAGAACACCGGGGAGCTGTTTTTT.

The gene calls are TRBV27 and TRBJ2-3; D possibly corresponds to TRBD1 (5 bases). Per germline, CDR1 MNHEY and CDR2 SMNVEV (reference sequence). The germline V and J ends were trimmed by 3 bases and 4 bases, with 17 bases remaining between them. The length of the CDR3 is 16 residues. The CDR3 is CASSLVGPALADTQYF. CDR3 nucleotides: TGTGCCAGCAGTTTGGTGGGGCCCGCTTTAGCAGATACGCAGTATTTT.

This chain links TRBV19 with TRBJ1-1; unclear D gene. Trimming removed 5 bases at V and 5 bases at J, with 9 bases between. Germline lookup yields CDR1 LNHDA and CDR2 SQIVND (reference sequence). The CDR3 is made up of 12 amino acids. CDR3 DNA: TGTGCCAGTAGTCGGCCTGGGACTGAAGCTTTCTTT. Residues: CASSRPGTEAFF.

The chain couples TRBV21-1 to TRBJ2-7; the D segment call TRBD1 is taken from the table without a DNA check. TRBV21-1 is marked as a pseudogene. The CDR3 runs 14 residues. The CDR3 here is CASSTRTGEYEQYF. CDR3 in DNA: TGTGCCAGCAGCACCCGGACAGGGGAGTACGAGCAGTACTTC.

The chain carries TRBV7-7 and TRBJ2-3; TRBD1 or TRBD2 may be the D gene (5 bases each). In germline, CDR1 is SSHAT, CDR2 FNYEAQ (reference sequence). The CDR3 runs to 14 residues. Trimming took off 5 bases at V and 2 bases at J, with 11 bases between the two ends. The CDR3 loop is CASSLGTSTDTQYF. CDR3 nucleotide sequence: TGTGCCAGCAGCCTCGGGACCTCCACAGATACGCAGTATTTT. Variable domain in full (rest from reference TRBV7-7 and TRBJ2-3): GAGVSQSPRYKVTKRGQDVTLRCDPISSHATLYWYQQALGQGPEFLTYFNYEAQPDKSGLPSDRFSAERPEGSISTLTIQRTEQRDSAMYRCASSLGTSTDTQYFGPGTRLTVL.